These 21 T cell receptor beta chains came from one sample sequenced in a study of cytomegalovirus exposure and HLA in healthy donors. Both 60 Vbeta primers and 13 Jbeta primers went into the PCR. This table comes from immunoSEQ multiplex PCR, and its TCRdb copy is limited to in-frame clones, with some not included. The sample lists approximately 220,000 clones; 60% to 85% were seen once. Material for sequencing was PBMCs. Source of these receptors: a man in his forties in good health and CMV-seronegative.

V is TRBV4-1 and J is TRBJ2-1; D is unclear. The V gene's germline CDR1 is MGHRA and CDR2 YSYEKL. V was cut by 0 bases and J by 6 bases, with 9 bases left in between. This CDR3 is built from 14 residues. The CDR3 DNA sequence: TGCGCCAGCAGCCAAGAGAAGGAGCGCAATGAGCAGTTCTTC. It translates to CASSQEKERNEQFF.

V usage is TRBV5-1 and J usage is TRBJ2-7, with TRBD1 as a possible D gene (6 bases). The CDR3 runs 15 residues. V was cut by 0 bases and J by 3 bases, with 13 bases left in between. CDR1 and CDR2 from the germline V gene are SGHRS and YFSETQ. The CDR3 DNA is TGCGCCAGCAGCTTGGGGACAGTTCATTTCTACGAGCAGTACTTC. The encoded protein is CASSLGTVHFYEQYF.

This clone was recorded only once. The chain employs TRBV4-1 and TRBJ2-5; the match to TRBD1 covers 8 bases. The junction had 13 bases not matched to a gene; V was cut back by 1 base and J by 9 bases. There are 16 residues in the CDR3. CDR1 MGHRA and CDR2 YSYEKL come from the germline V gene. The CDR3 nucleotides read TGCGCCAGCAGCCAAGGTAGCAGGGGGCCCCTTGCGGCCCAGTACTTC. It yields the protein CASSQGSRGPLAAQYF.

This sequence joins TRBV9 and TRBJ2-7, with TRBD2 matching 8 bases. The CDR3 has 15 residues. The germline V gene has CDR1 SGDLS and CDR2 YYNGEE. V was clipped by 0 bases and J by 4 bases; unmatched bases: 6. In DNA form, the CDR3 reads TGTGCCAGCAGCGTAGAACTAGCGGCAGAGTACGAGCAGTACTTC. Protein: CASSVELAAEYEQYF.

This clone came up a few times. Germline is not matched at one junction end, which may reflect a read error. V is TRBV5-5 and J is TRBJ2-1, with D possibly being TRBD2 (5 bases). CDR1 is SGHKS, CDR2 YYEKEE, per germline (reference sequence). This CDR3 has 14 residues. This CDR3 reads CASSLASSNNEQFF. Written as DNA, the CDR3 is TGTGCCAGCAGCTTGGCTAGCTCCAACAATGAGCAGTTCTTC.

The chain uses TRBV7-9 and TRBJ2-2; TRBD1 is a possible D gene (5 bases). V was trimmed by 5 bases and J by 3 bases, leaving 19 bases between them. Germline CDR1 is SEHNR and CDR2 is FQNEAQ (reference sequence). This CDR3 is built from 17 residues. The CDR3 region has the DNA TGTGCCAGCAGCCGTACAGGCTACCAACGGGACACCGGGGAGCTGTTTTTT. It specifies CASSRTGYQRDTGELFF.

J is TRBJ1-6 and V is TRBV7-9; possible D gene TRBD1, 5 bases. This CDR3 is built from 15 residues. Germline CDR1 reads SEHNR; CDR2 reads FQNEAQ (reference sequence). Trimming took off 5 bases at V and 5 bases at J, with 13 bases between the two ends. The CDR3 DNA reads as TGTGCCAGCAGCCCCCGGGCGGGGGATAATTCACCCCTCCACTTT. It codes for CASSPRAGDNSPLHF.

This clone was seen a handful of times. V is TRBV28 and J is TRBJ2-2, with D tentatively TRBD1 (6 bases). Trimming took 11 bases from V and 3 from J, leaving 19 bases between them. The length of the CDR3 is 15 residues. Germline V lookup: CDR1 MDHEN, CDR2 SYDVKM. The CDR3 is CAGSNRGQYTGELFF. CDR3 DNA sequence: TGTGCCGGATCCAATCGGGGACAATACACCGGGGAGCTGTTTTTT. Together with reference TRBV28 and TRBJ2-2, the CDR3 gives the full variable domain: DVKVTQSSRYLVKRTGEKVFLECVQDMDHENMFWYRQDPGLGLRLIYFSYDVKMKEKGDIPEGYSVSREKKERFSLILESASTNQTSMYLCAGSNRGQYTGELFFGEGSRLTVL.

This clone was observed a single time. J is TRBJ2-6 and V is TRBV19, with D possibly TRBD1 on 7 matching bases. Trimming cost V 5 bases and J 2 bases, with 16 bases left between them. The CDR3 length is 17 residues. Germline loops: CDR1 LNHDA, CDR2 SQIVND (reference sequence). CDR3 in DNA: TGTGCCAGTAGTGTTCGACAGGGAGGTACTGGGGCCAACGTCCTGACTTTC. Translated: CASSVRQGGTGANVLTF.

This clone came up a few times. The chain recombines TRBV6-5 with TRBJ1-1; 7 bases match TRBD1. Germline V gives CDR1 MNHEY, CDR2 SVGAGI. The length of the CDR3 is 14 residues. The trim removed 4 bases at V and 0 bases at J, leaving 2 bases unmatched. The CDR3 is CASSWTGVNTEAFF. In nucleotides, the CDR3 is TGTGCCAGCAGTTGGACAGGAGTGAACACTGAAGCTTTCTTT.

The CDR3 sequence: CASSQARGMNTEAFF. Written as DNA, the CDR3 is TGCGCCAGCAGCCAAGCCAGGGGGATGAACACTGAAGCTTTCTTT. The chain uses TRBV4-1 and TRBJ1-1; 7 nucleotides match TRBD1. CDR3 length equals 15 residues. V lost 1 base and J lost 0; bases outside the gene matches: 2. Germline CDR1 is MGHRA and CDR2 is YSYEKL.

This chain joins TRBV2 and TRBJ1-1; D is unclear. This CDR3 has 11 residues. Per the germline V gene, CDR1 is SNHLY and CDR2 is FYNNEI. Trimming shortened V by 1 base and J by 11 bases, and 8 bases separated the two germline ends. The CDR3 is CASSEVEEAFF. CDR3 DNA sequence: TGTGCCAGCAGTGAAGTAGAGGAGGCTTTCTTT.

V gene TRBV2 combines with J gene TRBJ1-2; 7 bases match TRBD1. With 5 bases clipped from V and 1 base from J, the junction kept 7 bases outside the gene matches. This CDR3 is built from 15 residues. The germline V gene encodes CDR1 SNHLY and CDR2 FYNNEI. The CDR3 coding sequence is TGTGCCAGCAGTCCCGACAGGGCCAATAACTATGGCTACACCTTC. Translation: CASSPDRANNYGYTF. Full variable domain (rest looked up from reference TRBV2 and TRBJ1-2): EPEVTQTPSHQVTQMGQEVILRCVPISNHLYFYWYRQILGQKVEFLVSFYNNEISEKSEIFDDQFSVERPDGSNFTLKIRSTKLEDSAMYFCASSPDRANNYGYTFGSGTRLTVV.

This sequence joins TRBV5-1 and TRBJ2-3, with a weak D call TRBD1 (7 bases). Trimming took 4 bases from V and 3 from J, leaving 18 bases between them. CDR1 is SGHRS, CDR2 YFSETQ, per germline. The CDR3 totals 16 residues. The CDR3 loop reads CASSPRAGTVTDTQYF. CDR3 in DNA: TGCGCCAGCAGCCCGAGGGCGGGGACAGTGACAGATACGCAGTATTTT. Full variable domain (missing parts from reference TRBV5-1 and TRBJ2-3): KAGVTQTPRYLIKTRGQQVTLSCSPISGHRSVSWYQQTPGQGLQFLFEYFSETQRNKGNFPGRFSGRQFSNSRSEMNVSTLELGDSALYLCASSPRAGTVTDTQYFGPGTRLTVL.

The rearrangement uses TRBV27 and TRBJ2-1, with 10 bases identical to TRBD2. The V gene end was trimmed by 4 bases and the J gene end by 9 bases; junction bases not matched to a gene: 3. The CDR3 totals 13 residues. In germline, CDR1 is MNHEY, CDR2 SMNVEV (reference sequence). The CDR3 DNA follows: TGTGCCAGCAGTTCTCTAGCGGGAGCTGAGCAGTTCTTC. This gives the protein CASSSLAGAEQFF.

The chain has TRBV18 and TRBJ2-7; TRBD2 matches at 7 bases. With 4 bases clipped from V and 3 bases from J, the junction kept 3 bases outside the gene matches. This CDR3 spans 13 amino acids. Per germline, CDR1 KGHSH and CDR2 LQKENI. CDR3 nucleotide sequence: TGTGCCAGCTCACTTGGGACTAACTACGAGCAGTACTTC. It translates to CASSLGTNYEQYF.

Only one count was recorded for this clone. The chain couples TRBV5-8 to TRBJ1-5, with D uncertain. Germline V gene data show CDR1 as SGHTS and CDR2 as YDEGEE. The V end lost 5 bases, the J end lost 4 bases, and 7 bases lay between the germline ends. This CDR3 spans 12 amino acids. The CDR3 region is CASRSPNQPQHF. CDR3 coding DNA: TGTGCCAGCAGGTCCCCGAATCAGCCCCAGCATTTT.

The chain links TRBV6-4 to TRBJ2-2; D remains ambiguous. Trimming left V 5 bases short and J 0 bases short, with 4 bases between. This CDR3 region has 13 residues. Germline assignment: CDR1 MRHNA and CDR2 SNTAGT. The CDR3 loop is CASSTTNTGELFF. CDR3 bases: TGTGCCAGCAGTACAACGAACACCGGGGAGCTGTTTTTT.

V gene TRBV9 combines with J gene TRBJ2-2; possibly TRBD2 for D (7 bases). CDR1 SGDLS and CDR2 YYNGEE come from the germline V gene. The V end lost 0 bases, the J end lost 3 bases, and 12 bases lay between the germline ends. The length of the CDR3 is 16 residues. CDR3 region: CASSVDGGRDTGELFF. In DNA, the CDR3 is TGTGCCAGCAGCGTAGACGGGGGGCGCGACACCGGGGAGCTGTTTTTT.

This sequence joins TRBV9 and TRBJ2-2; TRBD2 agrees at 7 bases. V lost 4 bases and J lost 5; bases outside the gene matches: 5. The germline CDR1 and CDR2 sequences are SGDLS and YYNGEE. The CDR3 totals 14 residues. CDR3 sequence: CASSPPSGTGELFF. The CDR3 coding sequence is TGTGCCAGCAGCCCTCCTAGCGGAACCGGGGAGCTGTTTTTT.

This clone was detected once. V and J are TRBV28 and TRBJ1-5; no reliable D call. With 8 bases removed from V and 3 bases from J, the gap between germline ends came to 11 bases. Germline CDR1 and CDR2: MDHEN and SYDVKM. The CDR3 spans 13 residues. In DNA, the CDR3 is TGTGCCAGCGATACTAGCTACAATCAGCCCCAGCATTTT. It translates to CASDTSYNQPQHF.